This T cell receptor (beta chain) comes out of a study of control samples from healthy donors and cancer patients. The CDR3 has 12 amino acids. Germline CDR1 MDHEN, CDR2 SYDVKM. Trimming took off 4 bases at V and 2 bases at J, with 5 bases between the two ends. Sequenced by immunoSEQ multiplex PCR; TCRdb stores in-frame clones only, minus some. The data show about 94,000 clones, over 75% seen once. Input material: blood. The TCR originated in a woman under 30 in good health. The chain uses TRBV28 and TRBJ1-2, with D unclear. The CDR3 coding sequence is TGTGCCAGCAGTTACCTCAACTATGGCTACACCTTC. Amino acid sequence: CASSYLNYGYTF.